The T cell receptor (beta chain) described here comes from a study of immune characterization of retroperitoneal liposarcoma. Germline CDR1 and CDR2: ENHRY and SYGVKD. The CDR3 is 15 residues long. This clonotype was seen a handful of times. TCRdb ran MiXCR on the PCR reads and lists one entry per CDR3 protein. This sample has fewer than 14,000 distinct CDR3 sequences, with 27% found just once. The sequence was collected from a male donor with retroperitoneal liposarcoma. This chain uses TRBV10-3 with TRBJ2-1; possible D gene TRBD2, 7 bases. Matching the DNA end better, TRBJ2-7 makes the J call doubtful. The sample was tumor tissue. In DNA, the CDR3 is TGTGCCATCAGTGGGGACATGGGAGGGTCCTACGAGCAGTACTTC. It yields the protein CAISGDMGGSYEQYF.